The clone carrying this TCR beta chain appeared a few times. Its specificity is not known. The library protocol tagged each TCR cDNA with a unique molecular identifier. MiXCR, run by TCRdb on the 5' RACE reads, gives a single entry per CDR3 protein. The sample shows 25,000 to 35,000 distinct CDR3 sequences, 7.5% to 10% of them seen only once. This sample stems from a study of spatial heterogeneity in lung cancer. Background on the study: Sequences of the beta chain were consistently detected in greater numbers than alpha-chain sequences. Study-wide results and limits: Among blood samples, ubiquitous expanded tumor TCRs appeared more at resection than at follow-up.

As for time point: sample taken at primary tumor resection. Whole RNA, which was extracted from tumor, nontumor lung tissue or frozen PBMC, was sequenced without any cell sorting. CDR1 ENHRY and CDR2 SYGVKD come from the germline V gene. This CDR3 has 15 amino acids. V dropped 10 bases and J dropped 2; count of bases not matched to a gene: 6. The chain carries TRBV10-3 and TRBJ2-2; 11 bases line up with TRBD1. Sequenced here: PBMCs, sampled at surgery. This clonotype originated in a female donor with early-stage non-small cell lung cancer. CDR3 amino acids: CATRGTGGNTGELFF. The CDR3 DNA sequence: TGTGCCACCCGGGGGACAGGGGGTAACACCGGGGAGCTGTTTTTT.